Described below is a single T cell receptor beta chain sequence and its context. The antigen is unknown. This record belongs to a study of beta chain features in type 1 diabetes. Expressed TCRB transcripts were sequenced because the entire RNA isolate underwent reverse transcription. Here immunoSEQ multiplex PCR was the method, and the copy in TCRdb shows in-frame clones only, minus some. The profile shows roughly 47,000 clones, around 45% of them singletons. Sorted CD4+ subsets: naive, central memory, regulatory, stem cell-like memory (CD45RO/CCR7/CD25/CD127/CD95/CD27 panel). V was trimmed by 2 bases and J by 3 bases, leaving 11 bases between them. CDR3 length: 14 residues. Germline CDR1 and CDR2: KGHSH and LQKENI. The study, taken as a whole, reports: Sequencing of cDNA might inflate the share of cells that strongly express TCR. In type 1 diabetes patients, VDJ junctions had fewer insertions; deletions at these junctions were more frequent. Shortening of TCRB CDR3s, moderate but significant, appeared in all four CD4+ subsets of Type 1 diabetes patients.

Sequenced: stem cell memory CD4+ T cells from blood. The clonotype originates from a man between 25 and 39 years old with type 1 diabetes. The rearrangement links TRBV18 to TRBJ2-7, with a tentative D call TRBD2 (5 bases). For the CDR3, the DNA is TGTGCCAGCTCACCAGTACCCCGGGACTACGAGCAGTACTTC. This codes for CASSPVPRDYEQYF.